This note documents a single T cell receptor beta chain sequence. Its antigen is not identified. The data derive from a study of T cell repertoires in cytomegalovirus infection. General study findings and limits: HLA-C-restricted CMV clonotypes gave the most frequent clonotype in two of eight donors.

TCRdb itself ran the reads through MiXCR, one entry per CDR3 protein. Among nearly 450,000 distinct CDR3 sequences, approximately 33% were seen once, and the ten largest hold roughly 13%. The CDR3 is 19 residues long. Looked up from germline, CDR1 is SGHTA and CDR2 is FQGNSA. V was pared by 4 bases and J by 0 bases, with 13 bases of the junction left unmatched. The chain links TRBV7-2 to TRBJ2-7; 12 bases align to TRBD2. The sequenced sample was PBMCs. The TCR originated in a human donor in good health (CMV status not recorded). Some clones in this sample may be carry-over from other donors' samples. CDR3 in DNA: TGTGCCAGCAGCTCGTGGACTAGCGGGACCCGAAGTAGCTCCTACGAGCAGTACTTC. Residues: CASSSWTSGTRSSSYEQYF.